The 19 T cell receptor beta chains in this list originate from one sample, sequenced in a study of a mutant IDH1 vaccine in newly diagnosed glioma. These receptors are not linked to any known antigen. Sequencing was performed with immunoSEQ multiplex PCR; in TCRdb, only in-frame clones are kept and a portion is missing. The table lists around 32,000 clones, about four fifths of them singletons. Time point reported: week 35, safety follow-up. A 20-mer mutant IDH1 peptide at 300 ug was injected subcutaneously with topical imiquimod. This specimen consisted of PBMCs, obtained from a glioma patient whose treatment included an IDH1 peptide vaccine. Receptor source: a woman aged 18-29 years with glioma.

With respect to this clone: Germline is not matched at one junction end, which may reflect a read error. Other DNA sequences of this sample code for an identical CDR3. The chain has TRBV7-6 and TRBJ1-2; no reliable D call. The CDR3 totals 13 residues. The V gene's germline CDR1 is SGHVS and CDR2 FNYEAQ. CDR3 nucleotide sequence: TGTGCCAGTAGCTTGGGATCTTTATATGGCTACACCTTC. The encoded protein is CASSLGSLYGYTF.

The rearrangement joins TRBV7-9 to TRBJ2-3, with a tentative D call TRBD1 (5 bases). CDR3 length equals 13 residues. Germline V lookup: CDR1 SEHNR, CDR2 FQNEAQ (reference sequence). V was trimmed by 11 bases and J by 0 bases, leaving 12 bases between them. DNA of the CDR3: TGTGCCCGGGCTCAGGGAAGCACAGATACGCAGTATTTT. It yields the protein CARAQGSTDTQYF.

The genes are TRBV7-2 and TRBJ1-6; D is undetermined. V lost 2 bases to trimming and J lost 9 bases, with 5 bases between them. The germline CDR1 and CDR2 sequences are SGHTA and FQGNSA. This CDR3 spans 12 amino acids. The CDR3 spells CASSLSRSPLHF. CDR3 sequence (DNA): TGTGCCAGCAGCTTATCGCGTTCACCCCTCCACTTT.

The rearrangement uses TRBV18 and TRBJ1-3; D unresolved. There are 15 residues in the CDR3. Deletions cut 2 bases from V and 0 bases from J, with 8 bases between. The V gene's germline CDR1 is KGHSH and CDR2 LQKENI. The CDR3 region is CASSPGETSGNTIYF. Here the CDR3 DNA reads TGTGCCAGCTCACCAGGAGAGACCTCTGGAAACACCATATATTTT.

The J gene is TRBJ2-1, the V gene TRBV9, with 8 bases lining up with TRBD1. CDR3 length: 17 amino acids. The germline CDR1 and CDR2 sequences are SGDLS and YYNGEE. V shed 4 bases and J 2 bases; nucleotides not matched to a gene: 11. CDR3 in amino acids: CASSLAPGTGAYNEQFF. DNA for the CDR3: TGTGCCAGCAGCCTAGCACCCGGGACAGGAGCCTACAATGAGCAGTTCTTC.

Notes on this clone: The DNA is left out, because the CDR3 cannot be placed on it with certainty; the CDR3 is given as TCRdb lists it. The chain links TRBV21-1 to TRBJ1-3; the table's D call TRBD1 went unverified against the DNA. TRBV21-1 is deemed a pseudogene. Counting both end residues, the CDR3 totals 17 amino acids. The CDR3 spells CASSKEVRVGSGNTIYF.

The rearrangement joins TRBV6-5 to TRBJ2-7; 13 bases align to TRBD2. The CDR3 spans 16 residues. Germline loops: CDR1 MNHEY, CDR2 SVGAGI. Trimming at V came to 3 bases and at J to 2 bases, leaving 4 bases not matched to a gene. The CDR3 here is CASSYSGTSGAYEQYF. DNA for the CDR3: TGTGCCAGCAGTTATTCCGGGACTAGCGGGGCCTACGAGCAGTACTTC.

The chain couples TRBV30 to TRBJ2-3; D unclear. The CDR3 consists of 13 residues. With 0 bases removed from V and 0 bases from J, the gap between germline ends came to 4 bases. Germline V gene sequence: CDR1 GTSNPN, CDR2 SVGIG (reference sequence). Here the CDR3 reads CAWSVLSTDTQYF. The CDR3 DNA is TGTGCCTGGAGTGTACTGAGCACAGATACGCAGTATTTT.

This chain links TRBV19 with TRBJ1-5, with 7 bases identical to TRBD1. The ends lost 7 bases at V and 4 bases at J; junction bases unmatched: 7. Germline V gene lookup returns CDR1 LNHDA and CDR2 SQIVND (reference sequence). CDR3 size: 14 residues. The DNA of the CDR3 is TGTGCCAGTACCACGACAGGGAGTAATCAGCCCCAGCATTTT. This sequence encodes CASTTTGSNQPQHF. Based on the CDR3 plus reference TRBV19 and TRBJ1-5, the full variable domain is DGGITQSPKYLFRKEGQNVTLSCEQNLNHDAMYWYRQDPGQGLRLIYYSQIVNDFQKGDIAEGYSVSREKKESFPLTVTSAQKNPTAFYLCASTTTGSNQPQHFGDGTRLSIL.

V gene TRBV10-2 combines with J gene TRBJ1-2; no clear D gene. The V gene lost 3 bases and the J gene lost 0 bases, with 5 bases spanning the gap. Germline V CDR1 and CDR2: WSHSY, SAAADI. This CDR3 spans 13 amino acids. The CDR3 DNA is TGCGCCAGCAGTGATGCGTCTAACTATGGCTACACCTTC. This sequence encodes CASSDASNYGYTF.

The chain combines TRBV21-1 with TRBJ2-4; TRBD1 was called by the table and not checked on the DNA. TRBV21-1 is a pseudogene segment. The CDR3 is 19 residues long. The CDR3 DNA sequence: TGTGCCAGCAGCATCCGAGTGGCCGGGACAGGGCTAACCAAAAACATTCAGTACTTC. Protein product: CASSIRVAGTGLTKNIQYF.

The chain carries TRBV6-4 and TRBJ1-2; 8 bases fit TRBD1. The trim removed 4 bases at V and 1 base at J, leaving 5 bases unmatched. The CDR3 runs 15 residues. Germline V lookup: CDR1 MRHNA, CDR2 SNTAGT. The chain's CDR3 is CASSVHRGNNYGYTF. CDR3 nucleotide sequence: TGTGCCAGCAGTGTACACAGGGGGAATAACTATGGCTACACCTTC.

The chain is built from TRBV19 and TRBJ2-7; the match to TRBD1 covers 11 bases. V trimming: 7 bases; J trimming: 5 bases; junction bases outside the gene matches: 7. In germline, CDR1 is LNHDA, CDR2 SQIVND (reference sequence). CDR3 length equals 14 residues. The CDR3 DNA sequence: TGTGCCAGTAACTCCGGGACAGGGGGTGACGAGCAGTACTTC. Translation: CASNSGTGGDEQYF.

The chain has TRBV27 and TRBJ2-1, with D hard to call. The germline CDR1 and CDR2 sequences are MNHEY and SMNVEV (reference sequence). Trimming left V 1 base short and J 5 bases short, with 12 bases between. CDR3 length: 15 amino acids. This chain's CDR3 is CASSLYRTAHNEQFF. CDR3 nucleotide sequence: TGTGCCAGCAGTTTATATCGGACGGCTCACAATGAGCAGTTCTTC.

CDR3 loop: CASSLAESYYGYTF. The CDR3, as DNA: TGTGCCAGCAGCTTAGCGGAAAGCTACTATGGCTACACCTTC. This chain connects TRBV7-2 to TRBJ1-2; D is uncertain. V dropped 0 bases and J dropped 3 bases, with 8 bases sitting between them. Germline-derived CDR1 and CDR2 are SGHTA and FQGNSA. The CDR3 runs 14 residues.

V gene TRBV5-1 combines with J gene TRBJ2-7; TRBD2 matches at 7 bases. CDR3 length: 15 amino acids. CDR1 is SGHRS, CDR2 YFSETQ, per germline. V was pared by 1 base and J by 0 bases, with 4 bases of the junction left unmatched. This CDR3 is CASSLSGGSSYEQYF. CDR3 coding DNA: TGCGCCAGCAGCTTGTCCGGCGGGAGCTCCTACGAGCAGTACTTC.

This chain connects TRBV19 to TRBJ2-5; D is possibly TRBD2 (5 bases). The germline V gene has CDR1 LNHDA and CDR2 SQIVND (reference sequence). Trimming cost V 3 bases and J 3 bases, with 14 bases left between them. This CDR3 comprises 15 residues. The CDR3 DNA sequence: TGTGCCAGTAGTATTCCCGGGGATCGAAAAGAGACCCAGTACTTC. Protein sequence: CASSIPGDRKETQYF. Full variable domain (remainder filled in from reference TRBV19 and TRBJ2-5): DGGITQSPKYLFRKEGQNVTLSCEQNLNHDAMYWYRQDPGQGLRLIYYSQIVNDFQKGDIAEGYSVSREKKESFPLTVTSAQKNPTAFYLCASSIPGDRKETQYFGPGTRLLVL.

The V gene is TRBV5-8, the J gene TRBJ2-7; D may correspond to TRBD1 or TRBD2 (5 bases each). V gave up 2 bases and J gave up 2 bases, with 11 bases separating them. This CDR3 region has 14 residues. The germline V gene encodes CDR1 SGHTS and CDR2 YDEGEE. CDR3 coding DNA: TGTGCCAGCAGCTTAGGGGACGGGCCCTACGAGCAGTACTTC. Its protein product is CASSLGDGPYEQYF.

V gene TRBV23-1 combines with J gene TRBJ2-1; D possibly uses TRBD1 or TRBD2 (7 bases each). Being an ORF, TRBV23-1 has a function that is uncertain. V gave up 10 bases and J gave up 6 bases, with 22 bases separating them. The CDR3 sequence is 15 residues long. CDR3 bases: TGCGCCAAAGCAGGGGGAGGGGGTCGGGTCAATGAGCAGTTCTTC. It yields the protein CAKAGGGGRVNEQFF.